One and the same sample provided the 21 T cell receptor beta chains below, sequenced in a study of T cells after yellow fever vaccination (dated by TCRdb to 2018 to 2020). The meaning of the sample's treatment or condition label: live attenuated yellow fever vaccine strain. The method was 5' RACE. Sequencing used an Illumina NovaSeq 6000. TCRdb reprocessed the public reads (quality trimming at Q25 with fastp, clone calling with MiXCR) and kept in-frame beta chains. Rows with a matching CDR3 protein are joined into one entry that keeps the most common DNA and genes. The table for this sample lists about 210,000 distinct CDR3 sequences; about 3% of them were counted only once. Under 3.5% of the sample belongs to the ten largest clones. The specimen comprised CD4+ T cells sorted from PBMCs, sampled 10 days after the yellow fever booster vaccination. All receptors come from a man between 18 and 29 years old who received the YFV17D yellow fever vaccine.

This clonotype was seen a handful of times. CDR3 in DNA: TGTGCCAGCAGGCGACAGGGTATCGCGGAAAAACTGTTTTTT. Amino acids: CASRRQGIAEKLFF. V usage is TRBV6-6 and J usage is TRBJ1-4, with 7 bases that match TRBD1. The CDR3 spans 14 residues. Germline CDR1 is MNHNY and CDR2 is SVGAGI (reference sequence). The V and J ends lost 6 bases and 8 bases, in that order; junction bases with no gene match: 9.

This clonotype was recorded at least ten times. The V call is TRBV7-9, the J call TRBJ1-5; D not resolved. The CDR3 is made up of 15 amino acids. Trimming cost V 2 bases and J 4 bases, with 12 bases left between them. Germline V gene sequence: CDR1 SEHNR, CDR2 FQNEAQ (reference sequence). The CDR3 reads CASSLRSEGNQPQHF. In DNA, the CDR3 is TGTGCCAGCAGCTTAAGGTCTGAAGGAAATCAGCCCCAGCATTTT.

V usage is TRBV29-1 and J usage is TRBJ1-2; TRBD1 matches 7 bases. This CDR3 has 12 residues. With V trimmed by 7 bases and J by 8 bases, 10 bases remained unmatched. CDR1 SQVTM and CDR2 ANQGSEA come from the germline V gene. CDR3 in DNA: TGCAGCGGAAAACACAGGGGACGAGGCTACACCTTC. Protein product: CSGKHRGRGYTF.

The rearrangement joins TRBV27 to TRBJ2-1, with 8 bases matching TRBD2. Unmatched junction bases numbered 12, after V lost 4 bases and J lost 7 bases. The CDR3 is 16 residues long. Germline assignment: CDR1 MNHEY and CDR2 SMNVEV (reference sequence). DNA of the CDR3: TGTGCCAGCAGTTCCTCCGGGGGGGCCTTGTGGAATGAGCAGTTCTTC. It is translated as CASSSSGGALWNEQFF.

This clonotype was seen many times. V usage is TRBV7-3 and J usage is TRBJ2-7; TRBD1 might be the D (6 bases). The CDR3 length is 15 residues. CDR1 and CDR2 from the germline V gene are SGHTA and FQGTGA. Trimming took 5 bases from V and 6 from J, leaving 20 bases between them. In DNA form, the CDR3 reads TGTGCCAGCAGCGAGGTGGCCAGGGGTCTCTCCGAGCAGTACTTC. Protein product: CASSEVARGLSEQYF.

Ten or more counts support this clonotype. The V call is TRBV7-2, the J call TRBJ1-2; D might be TRBD1 (5 bases). This CDR3 has 15 residues. V was trimmed by 5 bases and J by 4 bases, leaving 17 bases between them. Germline lookup yields CDR1 SGHTA and CDR2 FQGNSA. The CDR3 spells CASSHGGGVPYGYTF. CDR3 coding DNA: TGTGCCAGCAGCCATGGTGGGGGGGTCCCCTATGGCTACACCTTC.

This clonotype was recorded a few times. J is TRBJ2-1 and V is TRBV3-1; D is unresolved. Germline V lookup: CDR1 LGHDT, CDR2 YNNKEL (reference sequence). V shed 1 base and J shed 16 bases, with 14 bases lying between them. CDR3 size: 12 residues. CDR3 nucleotides: TGTGCCAGCAGCCAAGTGACCTGGGCACTATTCTTC. It is translated as CASSQVTWALFF.

This clonotype was counted at least ten times. CDR3 sequence (DNA): TGTGCCAGCAGTTTAAGTTCGGCTCAAGATACGCAGTATTTT. Translated: CASSLSSAQDTQYF. This sequence joins TRBV12-3 or TRBV12-4 and TRBJ2-3; no reliable D call. Between the trimmed V and J ends, which lost 2 bases and 5 bases, there was a span of 11 bases. The CDR3 totals 14 residues.

In this sample, this clonotype turned up many times. V usage is TRBV5-1 and J usage is TRBJ1-1; no clear D gene. CDR1 is SGHRS and CDR2 is YFSETQ in the germline V gene. V lost 4 bases to trimming and J lost 0 bases, with 10 bases between them. The CDR3 contains 14 residues. The CDR3 region is CASSVTGMNTEAFF. The CDR3, as DNA: TGCGCCAGCAGCGTTACCGGGATGAACACTGAAGCTTTCTTT. The full variable domain, completed using reference TRBV5-1 and TRBJ1-1, is KAGVTQTPRYLIKTRGQQVTLSCSPISGHRSVSWYQQTPGQGLQFLFEYFSETQRNKGNFPGRFSGRQFSNSRSEMNVSTLELGDSALYLCASSVTGMNTEAFFGQGTRLTVV.

Many counts were recorded for this clonotype. The rearrangement links TRBV7-9 to TRBJ2-7; no clear D. Germline-derived CDR1 and CDR2 are SEHNR and FQNEAQ (reference sequence). CDR3 length: 11 residues. V was cut by 5 bases and J by 4 bases, with 6 bases left in between. This CDR3 is CASSIQYEQYF. The CDR3 coding sequence is TGTGCCAGCAGCATACAGTACGAGCAGTACTTC.

This clonotype was counted a few times. The chain couples TRBV28 to TRBJ2-7; no definite D call. V was clipped by 3 bases and J by 7 bases, with 13 bases between them. This CDR3 contains 13 residues. CDR1 is MDHEN and CDR2 is SYDVKM in the germline V gene. DNA of the CDR3: TGTGCCAGCAGTTTTACACACGAGTGGGAGCAGTACGTC. Translation: CASSFTHEWEQYV.

This clonotype was detected only a few times. The chain employs TRBV5-4 and TRBJ2-3; D remains unclear. V was trimmed by 1 base and J by 2 bases, leaving 8 bases between them. The CDR3 is 14 amino acids. Germline loops: CDR1 SGHNT, CDR2 YYREEE (reference sequence). DNA for the CDR3: TGTGCCAGCAGCTTGAGTAGTTACACAGATACGCAGTATTTT. It is translated as CASSLSSYTDTQYF.

This clonotype was observed many times. The chain couples TRBV5-1 to TRBJ2-3; D call uncertain. Germline assignment: CDR1 SGHRS and CDR2 YFSETQ. Trimming shortened V by 3 bases and J by 3 bases, and 11 bases separated the two germline ends. This CDR3 has 14 residues. The chain's CDR3 is CASSSGQETDTQYF. The CDR3 nucleotides are TGCGCCAGCAGCTCCGGGCAGGAAACAGATACGCAGTATTTT. Together with reference TRBV5-1 and TRBJ2-3, the CDR3 gives the full variable domain: KAGVTQTPRYLIKTRGQQVTLSCSPISGHRSVSWYQQTPGQGLQFLFEYFSETQRNKGNFPGRFSGRQFSNSRSEMNVSTLELGDSALYLCASSSGQETDTQYFGPGTRLTVL.

This clonotype was seen a few times. Written as DNA, the CDR3 is TGTGCCAGCAGCCAGCGTCTGGGAGAGGTGGCTGGCTACACCTTC. It yields the protein CASSQRLGEVAGYTF. The chain uses TRBV14 and TRBJ1-2; no firm D call. Trimming cost V 3 bases and J 7 bases, with 18 bases left between them. The CDR3 covers 15 residues. Germline V gives CDR1 SGHDN, CDR2 FVKESK.

This clonotype occurred many times. The chain uses TRBV4-1 and TRBJ2-7; the match to TRBD1 covers 8 bases. The ends lost 4 bases at V and 7 bases at J; junction bases unmatched: 3. The germline gives CDR1 MGHRA, CDR2 YSYEKL. The CDR3 runs 12 residues. The CDR3 bases are TGCGCCAGCAGCCGAACAGGGGGTGAGCAGTACTTC. It is translated as CASSRTGGEQYF.

V gene TRBV18 combines with J gene TRBJ1-1; D call uncertain. There are 12 residues in the CDR3. Germline loops: CDR1 KGHSH, CDR2 LQKENI. Deletions cut 4 bases from V and 0 bases from J, with 3 bases between. DNA of the CDR3: TGTGCCAGCTCACGGGTGAACACTGAAGCTTTCTTT. Translated, it gives CASSRVNTEAFF.

This clonotype was detected ten times or more. The chain's CDR3 is CASSLEDSNYGYTF. CDR3 sequence (DNA): TGTGCCAGCAGCTTAGAGGACAGTAACTATGGCTACACCTTC. The chain couples TRBV7-9 to TRBJ1-2, with a weak D call TRBD1 (6 bases). This CDR3 comprises 14 residues. The V end was cut by 1 base, the J end by 1 base, with 7 bases between. Germline V gene sequence: CDR1 SEHNR, CDR2 FQNEAQ (reference sequence).

This clonotype occurred many times. V gene TRBV5-6 combines with J gene TRBJ2-3; tentatively, D is TRBD2 (5 bases). Germline V gene data show CDR1 as SGHDT and CDR2 as YYEEEE. The CDR3 is 15 amino acids. V lost 0 bases to trimming and J lost 5 bases, with 13 bases between them. In nucleotides, the CDR3 is TGTGCCAGCAGCTTGGTCCCGAGGGTGGGAGATACGCAGTATTTT. Translation gives CASSLVPRVGDTQYF.

Many counts were recorded for this clonotype. This chain joins TRBV24-1 and TRBJ2-3; D uncertain. Trimming removed 3 bases at V and 6 bases at J, with 9 bases between. Germline CDR1 is KGHDR and CDR2 is SFDVKD. The CDR3 has 13 residues. CDR3 nucleotides: TGTGCCACCAGTGATCCGCCGCGGGATACGCAGTATTTT. Protein sequence: CATSDPPRDTQYF.

In its sample, this clonotype was seen many times. The CDR3 region is CSVEGLSTDTQYF. CDR3 nucleotides: TGCAGCGTTGAAGGTCTTAGCACAGATACGCAGTATTTT. The rearrangement joins TRBV29-1 to TRBJ2-3; D is unresolved. CDR1 is SQVTM, CDR2 ANQGSEA, per germline. The CDR3 runs to 13 residues. The germline V and J ends were trimmed by 1 base and 0 bases, with 5 bases remaining between them.

There are many counts of this clonotype. The chain joins TRBV25-1 to TRBJ2-6; D remains ambiguous. The germline V and J ends were trimmed by 3 bases and 0 bases, with 3 bases remaining between them. CDR1 and CDR2 from the germline V gene are MGHDK and SYGVNS. This CDR3 spans 14 amino acids. The CDR3 spells CASSDNSGANVLTF. The DNA of the CDR3 is TGTGCCAGCAGTGACAACTCTGGGGCCAACGTCCTGACTTTC.